This T cell receptor beta chain was found in a study of shared clonotypes between healthy human individuals (dated by TCRdb to the early 2020s). Study-level background: The cohort comprised a couple of women and a few men aged 18 to 49 years. Libraries were prepared and TCR repertoires were sequenced by different laboratories using diverse techniques, in order to increase sequencing depth and limit assay-specific biases. To estimate repertoire size and how much clonotype sharing occurs between individuals, the study deeply sequenced the blood TCR repertoires of several healthy adults. Each donor's leukapheresis produced roughly between about 0.9 and 9.5 billion PBMCs. For each donor, CD4 naive and CD4 memory were each run on three plates, CD8 naive on two plates, and CD8 memory on one plate.

For the CD8 naive samples, CD45RO-negative cells were positively selected for CCR7, yielding a CD45RA+CCR7+ population from which TemRA cells were excluded. Healthy HIV-negative adults with no recently reported acute infections or vaccinations were included as donors. Every donor was a Caucasian adult residing in Nashville, Tennessee, USA. Blood was obtained by leukapheresis, after which PBMCs were separated by Ficoll-Histopaque density gradient centrifugation and cryopreserved in liquid nitrogen vapor phase. Analytical flow cytometry was used to check the purity and quantity of each magnetically sorted T cell population. Genomic DNA was isolated from each sorted fraction and quantified by UV absorbance on a Nanodrop 2000c. Using the deep immunoSEQ assay, TCR CDR3 regions were amplified from genomic DNA by multiplex PCR. Extracted genomic DNA from each cell subset was spread evenly across all wells of several immunoSEQ 96-well plates, with each plate serving as a replicate. For sorted subsets, roughly 0.2 ug genomic DNA, equal to 25,000 to 35,000 T cell genomes, was loaded into each replicate PCR. The purified libraries were quantified using a Qubit 3.0 fluorometer, sized with a Bioanalyzer 2100, and then quantified again using the KAPA Library Quantification kit. Each immunoSEQ 96-well plate was sequenced on its own single-read 150-cycle Illumina NextSeq 550 flow cell. In the paper's pipeline: Because the immunoSEQ output held only junctional sequences and lacked quality scores, the filtering could not match the filtering applied to full-length reads. Sequences were annotated with PyIR, a Python wrapper for IgBLAST v1.9, and V/J genes and CDR3 were assigned using IMGT germline references. Any read was removed if the V/J assignment was weak (E-value above 1e-6), the CDR3 was missing, or the read contained stop codons, out-of-frame junctions, or ambiguous translated residues. V3J clonotypes were defined by identical inferred V gene, J gene, and CDR3 amino acid sequence. To compute the percentage overlap between repertoires, the number of shared unique clonotypes was divided by the size of the smaller repertoire. Richness of each repertoire was evaluated using RTK rarefaction, the Chao1 estimator, and Recon v2.1 estimates of unobserved clonotypes. OLGA was used to compute generation probabilities for all TCRbeta clonotypes that the gDNA method yielded from a few donors. Imported from immuneACCESS, the table was reduced by TCRdb to in-frame sequences with V and J called. These copies leave out some clones; in studies compared against another copy, an unresolved V gene accounts for under half, and the cause of the remainder is not known. The DNA gave D and trimming, while V, J and clone size come from that table. The sample contains some 2.1 million clones, around 93% of them found a single time. The ten largest clonotypes hold 1.5% to 2% of the sample.

On the study overall, not on this receptor specifically: Incomplete sequencing was indicated by rarefaction of sorted-subset datasets, despite the large sequencing depth. Pairwise subsampling indicated that sequencing depth was expected to affect the degree of clonotype sharing among donors. About 4.5% of naive CD4, 3.5% of naive CD8, 2% to 2.5% of memory CD4, and around 0.4% of memory CD8 clonotypes were shared across several donors. Because the study included only a small number of donors, the genetic and exposure-history diversity represented was limited. Larger estimated clonotype richness was generally found for naive subsets than for memory subsets. Sampling was restricted to blood, and TCR repertoires in tissues likely differ from the TCR repertoires found in blood. Compared with non-shared clonotypes, clonotypes shared by all four sorted-subset donors had higher generation probabilities.

Details on this clone: It has no known antigen specificity. There are no base qualities to consult, and no much larger clone falls within one base.

The receptor comes from a man between 18 and 35 years old in good health. Some clones in this sample may be carry-over from other donors' samples. Input material: naive CD8+ T cells from PBMCs. The sample's cell subset or site label is to be understood as: CD45RA+CCR7+.

The CDR3 corresponds to CASSLSSGSSYEQYF. Read as DNA, the sequence is TGTGCCAGCAGTTTATCATCCGGGAGCTCCTACGAGCAGTACTTC. The chain uses TRBV28 and TRBJ2-7; a tentative D match to TRBD2 spans 6 bases. V drops 1 base and J drops 0 bases, leaving 10 bases in between. Including the terminal cysteine and phenylalanine, the CDR3 comprises 15 residues. Of all the DNA, just the CDR3 is kept, 45 bases in frame from base 1. Via the germline V gene, CDR1 is MDHEN and CDR2 SYDVKM.